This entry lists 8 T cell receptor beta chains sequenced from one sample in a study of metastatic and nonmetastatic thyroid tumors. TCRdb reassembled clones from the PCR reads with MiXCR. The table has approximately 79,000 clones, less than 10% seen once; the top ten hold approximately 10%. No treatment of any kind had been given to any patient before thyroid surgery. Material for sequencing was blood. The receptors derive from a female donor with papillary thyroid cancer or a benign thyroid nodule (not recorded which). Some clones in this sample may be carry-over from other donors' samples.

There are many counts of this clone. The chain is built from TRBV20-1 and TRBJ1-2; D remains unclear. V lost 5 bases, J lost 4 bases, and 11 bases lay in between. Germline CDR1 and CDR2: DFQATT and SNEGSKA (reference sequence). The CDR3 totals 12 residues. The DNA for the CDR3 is TGCAGTGCTTCGGACGGACTCTATGGCTACACCTTC. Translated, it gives CSASDGLYGYTF.

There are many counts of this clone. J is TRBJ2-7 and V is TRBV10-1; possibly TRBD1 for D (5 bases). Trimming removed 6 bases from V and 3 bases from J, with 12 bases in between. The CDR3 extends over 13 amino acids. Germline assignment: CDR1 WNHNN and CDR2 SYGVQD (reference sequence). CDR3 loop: CASSPGFGYEQYF. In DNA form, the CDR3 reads TGCGCCAGCAGCCCAGGGTTCGGCTACGAGCAGTACTTC.

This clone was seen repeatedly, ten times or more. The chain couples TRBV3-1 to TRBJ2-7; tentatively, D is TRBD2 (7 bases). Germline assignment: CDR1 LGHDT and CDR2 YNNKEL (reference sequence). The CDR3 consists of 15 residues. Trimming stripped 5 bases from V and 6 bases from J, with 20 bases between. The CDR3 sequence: CASSKGGGAAAEQYF. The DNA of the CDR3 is TGTGCCAGCAGCAAGGGGGGAGGGGCAGCTGCCGAGCAGTACTTC.

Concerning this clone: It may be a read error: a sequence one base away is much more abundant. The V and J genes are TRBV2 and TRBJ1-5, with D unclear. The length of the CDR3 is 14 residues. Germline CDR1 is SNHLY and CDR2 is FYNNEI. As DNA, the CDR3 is TGTGCCATCAGTCCAGGCCGAGGAGATCAGCCCCAGCATTTT. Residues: CAISPGRGDQPQHF.

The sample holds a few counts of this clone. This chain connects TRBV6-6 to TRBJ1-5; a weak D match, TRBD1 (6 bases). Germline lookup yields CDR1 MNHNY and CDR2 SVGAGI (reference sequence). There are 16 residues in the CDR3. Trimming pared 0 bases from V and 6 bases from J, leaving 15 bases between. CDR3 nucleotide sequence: TGTGCCAGCAGTTACTCGATAGGACAGTTAGGTCAGCCCCAGCATTTT. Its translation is CASSYSIGQLGQPQHF.

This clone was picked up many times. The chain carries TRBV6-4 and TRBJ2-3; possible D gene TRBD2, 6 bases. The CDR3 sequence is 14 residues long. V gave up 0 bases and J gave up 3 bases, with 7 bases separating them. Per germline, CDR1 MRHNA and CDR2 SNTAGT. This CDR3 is CASSDSGTTDTQYF. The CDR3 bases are TGTGCCAGCAGTGACTCCGGGACTACAGATACGCAGTATTTT.

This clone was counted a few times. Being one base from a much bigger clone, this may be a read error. The CDR3 here is CASSAGAFNEKLLF. CDR3 nucleotide sequence: TGCGCCAGCAGTGCAGGGGCGTTTAATGAAAAACTGCTTTTT. V is TRBV10-2 and J is TRBJ1-4; D may be TRBD1 (6 bases). The length of the CDR3 is 14 residues. Germline CDR1 is WSHSY and CDR2 is SAAADI.

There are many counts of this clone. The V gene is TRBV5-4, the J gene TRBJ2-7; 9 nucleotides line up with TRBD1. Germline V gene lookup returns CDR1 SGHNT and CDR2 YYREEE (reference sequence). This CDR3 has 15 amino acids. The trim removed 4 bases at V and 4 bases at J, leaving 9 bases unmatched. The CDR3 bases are TGTGCCAGCAGCCCAGGGGGACAGGGAAGATACGAGCAGTACTTC. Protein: CASSPGGQGRYEQYF.